The 6 T cell receptor beta chains below all came from one sample that was sequenced in a study of technical replicates of blood from a handful of donors. Profiled with immunoSEQ multiplex PCR; TCRdb holds only in-frame clones, not every one. Of over 75,000 clones listed, about 97% are singletons. The sample consisted of T cells isolated from PBMCs. Receptors were obtained from a human donor in good health.

The V and J genes are TRBV19 and TRBJ1-1, with 8 bases identical to TRBD1. The CDR3 is 14 amino acids. Germline V gene sequence: CDR1 LNHDA, CDR2 SQIVND (reference sequence). V gave up 5 bases and J gave up 2 bases; unmatched junction bases: 4. In nucleotides, the CDR3 is TGTGCCAGTAGTGGGACAGGACGTAACACTGAAGCTTTCTTT. This sequence encodes CASSGTGRNTEAFF.

V gene TRBV6-6 combines with J gene TRBJ2-1; D perhaps matches TRBD1 (6 bases). The germline V gene has CDR1 MNHNY and CDR2 SVGAGI (reference sequence). This CDR3 is 14 amino acids long. The V end was cut by 2 bases, the J end by 10 bases, with 15 bases between. CDR3 sequence (DNA): TGTGCCAGCAGTTACCCGGGACACCATCCGGAGCAGTTCTTC. This gives the protein CASSYPGHHPEQFF.

The V and J genes are TRBV28 and TRBJ2-2; 9 bases are shared with TRBD2. V was clipped by 2 bases and J by 6 bases; unmatched bases: 1. Germline V gives CDR1 MDHEN, CDR2 SYDVKM. The CDR3 spans 14 residues. As DNA, the CDR3 is TGTGCCAGCAGTTTAAGACTAGCGGCCGGGGAGCTGTTTTTT. This codes for CASSLRLAAGELFF.

The chain uses TRBV7-2 and TRBJ2-2, with TRBD2 identical over 13 bases. V lost 2 bases, J lost 4 bases, and 4 bases stayed unmatched. The germline CDR1 and CDR2 sequences are SGHTA and FQGNSA. This CDR3 spans 17 amino acids. CDR3 loop: CASSLPGLAGFTGELFF. The CDR3 DNA sequence: TGTGCCAGCAGCTTACCGGGACTAGCGGGATTCACCGGGGAGCTGTTTTTT.

The rearrangement links TRBV6-5 to TRBJ2-7; D is perhaps TRBD1 (5 bases). Deletions cut 7 bases from V and 0 bases from J, with 13 bases between. CDR3 length equals 14 residues. Per germline, CDR1 MNHEY and CDR2 SVGAGI. In DNA form, the CDR3 reads TGTGCCAGCAAGTTGGACACTTACTCCTACGAGCAGTACTTC. It encodes CASKLDTYSYEQYF.

This rearrangement joins TRBV29-1 to TRBJ2-1; no clear D. The CDR3 covers 13 residues. Germline lookup yields CDR1 SQVTM and CDR2 ANQGSEA. Trimming stripped 4 bases from V and 6 bases from J, with 13 bases between. The CDR3 nucleotides are TGCAGCGTTGTCCAACTTCTCCGCAATGAGCAGTTCTTC. It translates to CSVVQLLRNEQFF.